These T cell receptor beta chains were read from a single sample in a study of blood T cells in healthy people across ages. TCRdb re-called the 5' RACE reads with MiXCR, one entry per CDR3 protein. The sample comprises 1.5 million to 2 million distinct CDR3 sequences, 28% of which are singletons, and around 7.7% rests with the top ten. The source material was blood. The origin of the receptors is a woman younger than 45 in good health. CDR3s include the opening cysteine and the closing phenylalanine or tryptophan. Each record gives: J gene, V gene, D gene, clone size, CDR3 DNA, CDR3 protein. A D gene is named only where the DNA matches it firmly. Only some rows state a clone size, as once, few, many or a class for expanded clones.

>TRBJ2-1|TRBV10-3|TRBD2|.
TGTGCCATCGACCTAGGGCGGGGGGGCGATGAGCAGTTCTTC
CAIDLGRGGDEQFF
>TRBJ2-1|TRBV20-1|.|.
TGCAGTGCTAGTAGGCCGGCGATCTCCTACAATGAGCAGTTCTTC
CSASRPAISYNEQFF
>TRBJ2-1|TRBV6-5|.|.
TGTGCCAGCAGGGGCGGTCTCTCCTACAATGAGCAGTTCTTC
CASRGGLSYNEQFF
>TRBJ2-5|TRBV5-1|TRBD1|.
TGCGCCAGCAGCTTACAGGGGCCTCGATTTCAAGAGACCCAGTACTTC
CASSLQGPRFQETQYF
>TRBJ2-2|TRBV5-6|.|.
TGTGCCAGCAGCTTCGATCCACGGAGGACCGGGGAGCTGTTTTTT
CASSFDPRRTGELFF
>TRBJ2-1|TRBV7-3|TRBD2|.
TGTGCCAACAGCTTCGCGGGGGGGGCCTCCTACAATGAGCAGTTCTTC
CANSFAGGASYNEQFF
>TRBJ2-7|TRBV7-2|.|few
TGTGCCAGCAGCTTATCAGTTGGCAGGGCCTACGAGCAGTACTTC
CASSLSVGRAYEQYF
>TRBJ2-6|TRBV3-1|.|few
TGTGCCAGCAGCCCCCGTCCCGGGAACTCTGGGGCCAACGTCCTGACTTTC
CASSPRPGNSGANVLTF
>TRBJ2-4|TRBV15|.|few
TGTGCCACCAGCAGAGACGACGGCCTTCAGTACTTC
CATSRDDGLQYF
>TRBJ2-1|TRBV29-1|TRBD1|.
TGCAGCGCCACACTGGACAGGGCCTACGAGCAGTTCTTC
CSATLDRAYEQFF
>TRBJ2-3|TRBV10-3|.|many
TGTGCCACCAGAGAGCGAGGTGGCACAGATACGCAGTATTTT
CATRERGGTDTQYF
>TRBJ2-7|TRBV7-9|.|few
TGTGCCAGCAGCCCCAGTAAGGGGTCCCTAGCGAACTACGAGCAGTACTTC
CASSPSKGSLANYEQYF
>TRBJ2-5|TRBV5-1|.|.
TGCGCCAGCAAGGGCATCGTAAAGGAGACCCAGTACTTC
CASKGIVKETQYF
>TRBJ2-5|TRBV7-2|.|few
TGTGCCAGCAGCCTACGGACAGTTTTGGGGGAGACCCAGTACTTC
CASSLRTVLGETQYF
>TRBJ2-1|TRBV29-1|.|many
TGCAGCGTTGGGGTAGGAACCTTACTCAATGAGCAGTTCTTC
CSVGVGTLLNEQFF
>TRBJ1-4|TRBV30|.|once
TGTGCCTGGAAGACGGCAACTAATGAAAAACTGTTTTTT
CAWKTATNEKLFF
>TRBJ2-1|TRBV3-1|.|.
TGTGCCAACAGCCGCCGGAGGTCTGTGGATGAGCAGTTCTTC
CANSRRRSVDEQFF
>TRBJ1-1|TRBV3-1|TRBD1|few
TGTGCCAGCAGCCGGCAGGGGGCTCGGGACACTGAAGCTTTCTTT
CASSRQGARDTEAFF
>TRBJ1-2|TRBV20-1|TRBD1|.
TGCAGTGCTGCGCCCGGGACAGCTAACTATGGCTACACCTTC
CSAAPGTANYGYTF
>TRBJ2-3|TRBV20-1|TRBD2|many
TGCAGTGCTTTTACTAGCGGGAGTTGGAGGGGCACAGATACGCAGTATTTT
CSAFTSGSWRGTDTQYF
>TRBJ2-1|TRBV7-6|TRBD2|.
TGTGCCAGCAGCTCTAGGGGACTAGCGGGACGCTCCTACAATGAGCAGTTCTTC
CASSSRGLAGRSYNEQFF
>TRBJ2-5|TRBV6-5|.|many
TGTGCCAGCAGTTACGGGCAGGTTGCTCAAGAGACCCAGTACTTC
CASSYGQVAQETQYF
>TRBJ2-5|TRBV7-6|.|.
TGTGCCAGCAGCTTAGACCCCTGGCCGGGGGAGACCCAGTACTTC
CASSLDPWPGETQYF
>TRBJ2-3|TRBV12-3/TRBV12-4|.|few
TGTGCCAGCAGGAACCCCCTTGTGGATACGCAGTATTTT
CASRNPLVDTQYF
>TRBJ2-1|TRBV12-3/TRBV12-4|.|few
TGTGCCAGCAGTTTAGAGTGGACGAAGCAGTTCTTC
CASSLEWTKQFF
>TRBJ2-5|TRBV5-1|TRBD2|.
TGCGCCAGCAGCACCGGGGGGGGCGTAGGAGAGACCCAGTACTTC
CASSTGGGVGETQYF
>TRBJ2-1|TRBV27|TRBD2|few
TGTGCCAGCAGCCCGGCCGGGACTAGCGGCTACAATGAGCAGTTCTTC
CASSPAGTSGYNEQFF
>TRBJ2-7|TRBV10-2|.|.
TGCGCCAGCAGTGAGTCGATGAAAGGGGCTTACGAGCAGTACTTC
CASSESMKGAYEQYF
>TRBJ2-1|TRBV20-1|.|few
TGCAGTGCTAGTAGCTCAGGCCATGAGCAGTTCTTC
CSASSSGHEQFF
>TRBJ2-1|TRBV20-1|TRBD1|few
TGCAGTGCTAGATTCCAGGGGGCGGGTGAGCAGTTCTTC
CSARFQGAGEQFF
>TRBJ1-5|TRBV11-2|.|few
TGTGCCAGCGGTTGGGAAGGGAGCAATCAGCCCCAGCATTTT
CASGWEGSNQPQHF
>TRBJ1-2|TRBV5-1|TRBD1|.
TGCGCCAGCGGGGGAGGGGGCGGTGGCTACACCTTC
CASGGGGGGYTF
>TRBJ2-7|TRBV7-9|TRBD1|few
TGTGCCAGCAGCTTGCCGGGACAGGGGGATCTCGACGAGCAGTACTTC
CASSLPGQGDLDEQYF
>TRBJ2-7|TRBV11-1|.|.
TGTGCCAGCAGATTAGGCGGTGGCTCCTACGGGCAGTACTTC
CASRLGGGSYGQYF
>TRBJ1-2|TRBV28|.|.
TGTGCCAGCAGTTTTTTCGGTATGGAGTCTCAAGGCTACACCTTC
CASSFFGMESQGYTF
>TRBJ2-7|TRBV7-2|TRBD2|.
TGTGCCAACGCGAATAGCGGGAGCCTCTACAATGAGCAGTACTTC
CANANSGSLYNEQYF
>TRBJ2-3|TRBV12-3/TRBV12-4|.|.
TGTACCAGCAGTTTATTGGGAGTAGCCACGACGCAGTATTTT
CTSSLLGVATTQYF
>TRBJ2-1|TRBV6-5|TRBD2|.
TGTGCCAGCAGTTCCCGGGACTACCTTTATTACAGTGAGCAGTTCTTC
CASSSRDYLYYSEQFF
>TRBJ2-7|TRBV27|TRBD1|few
TGTGCCAGCAGTCTGTGGACAGGGGGCGAATCCGAGCAGTACTTC
CASSLWTGGESEQYF
>TRBJ2-1|TRBV6-2/TRBV6-3|TRBD1|few
TGTGCCAGCAGGACGACAGGGGTCCACAATGAGCAGTTCTTC
CASRTTGVHNEQFF
>TRBJ2-3|TRBV6-1|.|.
TGTGCCAGCAACCCGACGGGGGATACGCAGTATTTT
CASNPTGDTQYF
>TRBJ2-7|TRBV20-1|TRBD2|.
TGCAGTGCTAGAGATGAGCGGGGGTCCTACGAGCAGTACTTC
CSARDERGSYEQYF